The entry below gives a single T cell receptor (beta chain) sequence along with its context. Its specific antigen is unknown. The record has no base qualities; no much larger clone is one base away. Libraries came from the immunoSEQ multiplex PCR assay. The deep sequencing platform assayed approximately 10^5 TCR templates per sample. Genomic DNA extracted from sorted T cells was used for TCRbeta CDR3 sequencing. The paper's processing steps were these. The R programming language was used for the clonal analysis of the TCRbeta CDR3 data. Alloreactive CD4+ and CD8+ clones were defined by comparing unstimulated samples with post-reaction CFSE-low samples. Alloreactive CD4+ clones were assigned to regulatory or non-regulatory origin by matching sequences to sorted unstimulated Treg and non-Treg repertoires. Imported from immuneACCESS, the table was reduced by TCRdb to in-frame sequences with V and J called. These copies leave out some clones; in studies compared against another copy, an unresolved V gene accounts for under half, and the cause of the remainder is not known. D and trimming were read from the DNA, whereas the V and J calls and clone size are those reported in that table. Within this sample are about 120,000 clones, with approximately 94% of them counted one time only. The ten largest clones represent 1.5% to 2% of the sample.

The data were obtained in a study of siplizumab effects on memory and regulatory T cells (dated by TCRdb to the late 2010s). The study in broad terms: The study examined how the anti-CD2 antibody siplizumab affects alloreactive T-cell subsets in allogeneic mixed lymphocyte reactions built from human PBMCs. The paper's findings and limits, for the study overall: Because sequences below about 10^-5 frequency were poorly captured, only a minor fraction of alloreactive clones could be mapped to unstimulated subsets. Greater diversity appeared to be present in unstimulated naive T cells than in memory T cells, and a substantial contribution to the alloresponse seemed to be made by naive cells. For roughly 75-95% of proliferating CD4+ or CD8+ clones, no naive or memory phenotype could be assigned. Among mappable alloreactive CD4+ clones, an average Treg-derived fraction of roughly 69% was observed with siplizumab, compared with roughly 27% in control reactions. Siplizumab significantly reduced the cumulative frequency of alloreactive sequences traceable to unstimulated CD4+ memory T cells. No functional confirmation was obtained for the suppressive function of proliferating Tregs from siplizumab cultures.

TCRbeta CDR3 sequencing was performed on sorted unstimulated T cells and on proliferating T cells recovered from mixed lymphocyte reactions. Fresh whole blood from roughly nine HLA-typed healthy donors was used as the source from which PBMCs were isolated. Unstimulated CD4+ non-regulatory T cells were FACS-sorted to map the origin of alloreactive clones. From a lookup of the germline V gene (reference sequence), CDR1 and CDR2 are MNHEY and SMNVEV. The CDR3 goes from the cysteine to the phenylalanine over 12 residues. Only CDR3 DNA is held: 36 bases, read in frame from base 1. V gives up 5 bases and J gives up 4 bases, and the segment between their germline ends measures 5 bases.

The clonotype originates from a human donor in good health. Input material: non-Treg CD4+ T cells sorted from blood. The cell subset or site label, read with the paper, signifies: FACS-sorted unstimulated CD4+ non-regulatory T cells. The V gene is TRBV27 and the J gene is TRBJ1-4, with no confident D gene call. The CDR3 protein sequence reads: CASSPLNEKLFF. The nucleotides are TGTGCCAGCAGTCCCCTTAATGAAAAACTGTTTTTT.